Sequencing of this T cell receptor (beta chain) was carried out in a study of vaccination and CD4 T cells after COVID-19. Overall study context: A median of approximately 75 days (range 14 to 241) separated dose two from the taking of post-vaccine samples. As a positive control, some control cultures were given a CEFX pool, while others were given an HIV-1 Nef pool or no peptide. Findings and caveats of the study: A nonsignificant median increase from about 20 to 38 SARS-CoV-2-reactive clonotypes was observed.

The study sequenced cultured CD4+ T cell DNA using the Oncomine TCR Beta short-read assay. TCRdb reanalysed the PCR reads using MiXCR and keeps one entry per CDR3 protein. The sample has approximately 18,000 distinct CDR3 sequences; roughly 45% are singletons. This clonotype was counted between two and nine times. The antigen remains undetermined. Treatment indicated: roughly 11-day PBMC culture with coronavirus spike peptide pools or control peptides (ViraFEST assay). ViraFEST used peptide pools to expand antigen-specific T cells and subsequently sequenced their TCRs. This CDR3 has 14 amino acids. CDR1 is DFQATT, CDR2 SNEGSKA, per germline (reference sequence). The V gene end was trimmed by 0 bases and the J gene end by 7 bases; junction bases not matched to a gene: 7.

The chain employs TRBV20-1 and TRBJ2-7; TRBD2 matches at 9 bases. The sequenced sample was CD4+ T cells from blood, cultured in vitro, obtained after SARS-CoV-2 vaccination. This TCR was recovered from a human donor who had recovered from COVID-19. The CDR3 region has the DNA TGCAGTGCTAGAGATCCCCTAGCGGGATGGGAGCAGTACTTC. It is translated as CSARDPLAGWEQYF.